The source of this T cell receptor (beta chain) is a study of shared clonotypes between healthy human individuals. Whole-study results and caveats: Sampling used blood alone; tissue repertoires probably differ.

Regarding this clone: The antigen remains undetermined.

The CDR3 is 15 residues long. Unmatched junction bases numbered 8, after V lost 6 bases and J lost 7 bases. The V gene's germline CDR1 is SNHLY and CDR2 FYNNEI. Every donor was a Caucasian adult from Nashville, Tennessee. Data came from immunoSEQ multiplex PCR; TCRdb stores just in-frame clones and leaves some out. The sample has fewer than 3 million clones, around 90% seen once; the top ten hold more than 0.35%. The V gene is TRBV2, the J gene TRBJ2-1; TRBD2 agrees at 11 bases. Sequenced sample: naive CD4+ T cells from PBMCs. The subset was: CD45RA+ positively selected. The TCR originated in a young man in good health. Some clones in this sample may be carry-over from other donors' samples. DNA for the CDR3: TGTGCCAGCAGCGGGGTAGCGGGAGGGGGTAATGAGCAGTTCTTC. As protein: CASSGVAGGGNEQFF. Based on the CDR3 plus reference TRBV2 and TRBJ2-1, the full variable domain is EPEVTQTPSHQVTQMGQEVILRCVPISNHLYFYWYRQILGQKVEFLVSFYNNEISEKSEIFDDQFSVERPDGSNFTLKIRSTKLEDSAMYFCASSGVAGGGNEQFFGPGTRLTVL.